These T cell receptor beta chains were read from a single sample in a study of CD8 T cells in ankylosing spondylitis. One entry per CDR3 protein, called by TCRdb with MiXCR from the 5' RACE reads. Here the sample spans under 300,000 distinct CDR3 sequences, roughly a tenth being singletons. The sequenced sample consisted of blood, either unsorted or a sorted T cell fraction (not recorded which). The receptors here all came from a male donor with ankylosing spondylitis or in good health (not recorded which). Both conserved end residues are part of each CDR3. Fields, in order: D gene, J gene, CDR3 length, clone size, V gene, CDR3 protein, CDR3 DNA. The D gene is left open where the match is weak. Only some rows state a clone size, as once, few, many or a class for expanded clones.

TRBD1 TRBJ1-2 16 many TRBV5-1 CASSWRQDRGYYGYTF TGCGCCAGCAGCTGGCGCCAGGACAGGGGATACTATGGCTACACCTTC
- TRBJ1-1 13 many TRBV25-1 CASSSGEGAEAFF TGTGCCAGCAGTTCTGGGGAGGGCGCTGAAGCTTTCTTT
- TRBJ1-1 14 many TRBV5-6 CASSWTDGNTEAFF TGTGCCAGCAGCTGGACGGACGGAAACACTGAAGCTTTCTTT
- TRBJ2-1 15 many TRBV5-1 CASSLSLAGRNEQFF TGCGCCAGCAGCTTAAGCCTCGCCGGAAGGAATGAGCAGTTCTTC
TRBD2 TRBJ2-7 15 few TRBV7-2 CASSSSSGGSLEQYF TGTGCCAGCAGCTCCTCCTCCGGGGGGTCCCTCGAGCAGTACTTC
- TRBJ1-1 11 many TRBV25-1 CASSSNTEAFF TGTGCCAGCAGTTCAAACACTGAAGCTTTCTTT
- TRBJ1-1 13 many TRBV30 CAWSVLPWGVAFF TGTGCCTGGAGTGTACTCCCCTGGGGTGTGGCTTTCTTT
- TRBJ2-1 13 few TRBV7-2 CASSQGSYNEQFF TGTGCCAGCAGCCAGGGATCCTACAATGAGCAGTTCTTC
- TRBJ2-7 12 - TRBV5-5 CASSLLRAEQYF TGTGCCAGCAGCTTGTTAAGGGCCGAGCAGTACTTC
- TRBJ2-4 10 - TRBV10-2 CARDKNIQYF TGCGCCAGGGACAAAAACATTCAGTACTTC
TRBD2 TRBJ2-7 16 many TRBV5-1 CASSGGTSGNTYEQYF TGCGCCAGCAGCGGAGGGACTAGCGGTAATACCTACGAGCAGTACTTC